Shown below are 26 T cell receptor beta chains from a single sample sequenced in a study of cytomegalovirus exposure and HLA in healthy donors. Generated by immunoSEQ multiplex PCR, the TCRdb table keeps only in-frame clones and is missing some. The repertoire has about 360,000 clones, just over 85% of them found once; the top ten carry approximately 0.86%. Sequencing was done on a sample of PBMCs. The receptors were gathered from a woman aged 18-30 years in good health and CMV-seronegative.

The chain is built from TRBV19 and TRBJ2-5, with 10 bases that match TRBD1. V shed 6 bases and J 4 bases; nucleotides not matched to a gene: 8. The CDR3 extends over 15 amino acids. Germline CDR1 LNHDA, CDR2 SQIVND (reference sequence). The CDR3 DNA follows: TGTGCCAGTAGACCGGGACAGGGGATTCGAGAGACCCAGTACTTC. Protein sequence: CASRPGQGIRETQYF.

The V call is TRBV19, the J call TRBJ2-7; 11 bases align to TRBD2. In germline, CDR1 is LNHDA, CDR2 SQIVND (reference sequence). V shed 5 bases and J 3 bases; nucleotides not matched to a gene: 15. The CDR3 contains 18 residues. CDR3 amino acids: CASSDTSGRGPSFYEQYF. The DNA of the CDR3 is TGTGCCAGTAGTGATACTAGCGGGAGAGGTCCCTCTTTCTACGAGCAGTACTTC.

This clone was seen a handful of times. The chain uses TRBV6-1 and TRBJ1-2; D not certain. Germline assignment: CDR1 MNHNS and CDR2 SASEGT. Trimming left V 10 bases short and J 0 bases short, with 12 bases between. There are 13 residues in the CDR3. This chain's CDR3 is CATAYTANYGYTF. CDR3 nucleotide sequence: TGTGCCACCGCCTATACAGCTAACTATGGCTACACCTTC.

The CDR3 region has the DNA TGTGCCAGCAGTTTATTCGGGACAGGGGGGCCAACCATGGATGGCTACACCTTC. Its protein product is CASSLFGTGGPTMDGYTF. The V gene is TRBV27, the J gene TRBJ1-2; 11 bases are a match to TRBD1. The CDR3 is 18 residues long. Per the germline V gene, CDR1 is MNHEY and CDR2 is SMNVEV (reference sequence). The V segment lost 1 base and the J segment 6 bases; nucleotides outside the gene matches: 13.

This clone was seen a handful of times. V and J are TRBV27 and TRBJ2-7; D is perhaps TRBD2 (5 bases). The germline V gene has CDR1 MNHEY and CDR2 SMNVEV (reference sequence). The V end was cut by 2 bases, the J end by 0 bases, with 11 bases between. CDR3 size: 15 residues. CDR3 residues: CASSLLGKSSYEQYF. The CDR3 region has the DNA TGTGCCAGCAGTTTACTCGGGAAGAGCTCCTACGAGCAGTACTTC.

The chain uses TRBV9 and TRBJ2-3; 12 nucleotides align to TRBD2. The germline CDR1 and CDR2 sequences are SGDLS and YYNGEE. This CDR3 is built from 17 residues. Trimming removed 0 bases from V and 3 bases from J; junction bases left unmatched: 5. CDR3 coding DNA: TGTGCCAGCAGCGTAGCTCCGACTAGCGGGAGAACAGATACGCAGTATTTT. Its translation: CASSVAPTSGRTDTQYF.

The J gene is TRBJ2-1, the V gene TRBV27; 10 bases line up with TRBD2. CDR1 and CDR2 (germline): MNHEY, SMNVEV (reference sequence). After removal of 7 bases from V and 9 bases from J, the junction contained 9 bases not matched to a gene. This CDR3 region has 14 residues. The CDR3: CASIMASGSGEQFF. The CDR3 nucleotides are TGTGCCAGCATCATGGCTAGCGGGAGTGGTGAGCAGTTCTTC.

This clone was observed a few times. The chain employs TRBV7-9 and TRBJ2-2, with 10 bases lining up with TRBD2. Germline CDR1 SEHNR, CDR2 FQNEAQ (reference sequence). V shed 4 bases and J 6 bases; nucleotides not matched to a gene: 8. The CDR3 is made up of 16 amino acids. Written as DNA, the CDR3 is TGTGCCAGCAGCTCCCGAGTAGCGGGAGGATCCGGGGAGCTGTTTTTT. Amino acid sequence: CASSSRVAGGSGELFF.

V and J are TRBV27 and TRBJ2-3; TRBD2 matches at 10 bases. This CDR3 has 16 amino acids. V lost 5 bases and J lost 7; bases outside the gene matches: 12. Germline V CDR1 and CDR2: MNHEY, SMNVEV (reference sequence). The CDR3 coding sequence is TGTGCCAGCAGTCCTCGTACTAGCGGGACCGGTAATACGCAGTATTTT. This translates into CASSPRTSGTGNTQYF.

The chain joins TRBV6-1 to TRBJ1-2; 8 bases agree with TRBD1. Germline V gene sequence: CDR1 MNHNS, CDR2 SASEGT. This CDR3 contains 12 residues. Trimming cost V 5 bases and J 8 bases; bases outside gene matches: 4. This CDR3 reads CASSTGQEGYTF. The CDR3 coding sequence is TGTGCCAGCAGTACGGGACAGGAAGGCTACACCTTC.

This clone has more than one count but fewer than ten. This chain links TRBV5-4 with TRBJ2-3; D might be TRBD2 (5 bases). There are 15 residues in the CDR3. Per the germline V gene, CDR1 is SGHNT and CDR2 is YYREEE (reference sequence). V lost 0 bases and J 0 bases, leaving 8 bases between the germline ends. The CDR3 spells CASSLAGGSTDTQYF. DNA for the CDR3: TGTGCCAGCAGCTTGGCCGGCGGGAGCACAGATACGCAGTATTTT.

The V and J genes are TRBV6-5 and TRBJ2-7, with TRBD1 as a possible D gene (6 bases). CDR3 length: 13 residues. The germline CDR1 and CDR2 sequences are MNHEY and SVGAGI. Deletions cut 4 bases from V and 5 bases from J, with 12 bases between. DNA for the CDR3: TGTGCCAGCAGTTTCACCGGGACAAACGAGCAGTACTTC. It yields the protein CASSFTGTNEQYF.

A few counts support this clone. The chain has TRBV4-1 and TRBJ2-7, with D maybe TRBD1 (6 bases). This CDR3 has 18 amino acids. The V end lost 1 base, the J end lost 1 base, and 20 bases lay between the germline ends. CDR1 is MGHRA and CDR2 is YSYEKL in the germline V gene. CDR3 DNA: TGCGCCAGCAGCCAAGCGGATTTTTTACCGGGACAATCCTACGAGCAGTACTTC. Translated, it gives CASSQADFLPGQSYEQYF.

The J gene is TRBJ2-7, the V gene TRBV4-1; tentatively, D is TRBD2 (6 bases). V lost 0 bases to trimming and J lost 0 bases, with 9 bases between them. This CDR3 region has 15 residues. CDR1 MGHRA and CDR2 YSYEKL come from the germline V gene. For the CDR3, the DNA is TGCGCCAGCAGCCAAGAGGGGAGGAGCTCCTACGAGCAGTACTTC. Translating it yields CASSQEGRSSYEQYF.

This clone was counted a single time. The chain's CDR3 is CASSLHRANEKLFF. The CDR3 region has the DNA TGTGCCAGCAGTTTGCACAGAGCAAATGAAAAACTGTTTTTT. The chain links TRBV27 to TRBJ1-4, with no clear D. This CDR3 spans 14 amino acids. Germline V lookup: CDR1 MNHEY, CDR2 SMNVEV (reference sequence). Trimming cost V 3 bases and J 5 bases, with 10 bases left between them.

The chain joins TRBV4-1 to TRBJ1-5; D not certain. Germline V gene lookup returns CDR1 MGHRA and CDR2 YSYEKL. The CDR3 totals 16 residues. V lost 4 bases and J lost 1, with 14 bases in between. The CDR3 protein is CASSPGRGLSNQPQHF. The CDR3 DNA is TGCGCCAGCAGCCCCGGAAGAGGGTTAAGCAATCAGCCCCAGCATTTT.

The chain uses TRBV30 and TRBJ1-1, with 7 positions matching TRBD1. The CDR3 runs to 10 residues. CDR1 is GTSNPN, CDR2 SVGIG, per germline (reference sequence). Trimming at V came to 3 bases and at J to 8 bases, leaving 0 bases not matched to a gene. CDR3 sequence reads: CAWRGQEAFF. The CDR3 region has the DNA TGTGCCTGGAGGGGACAGGAAGCTTTCTTT. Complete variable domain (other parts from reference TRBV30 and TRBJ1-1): SQTIHQWPATLVQPVGSPLSLECTVEGTSNPNLYWYRQAAGRGLQLLFYSVGIGQISSEVPQNLSASRPQDRQFILSSKKLLLSDSGFYLCAWRGQEAFFGQGTRLTVV.

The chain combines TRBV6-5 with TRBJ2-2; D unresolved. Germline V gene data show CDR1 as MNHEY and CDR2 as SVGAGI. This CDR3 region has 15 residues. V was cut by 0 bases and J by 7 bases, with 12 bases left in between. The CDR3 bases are TGTGCCAGCAGTTACTCGACCGCAGGAAACGGGGAGCTGTTTTTT. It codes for CASSYSTAGNGELFF.

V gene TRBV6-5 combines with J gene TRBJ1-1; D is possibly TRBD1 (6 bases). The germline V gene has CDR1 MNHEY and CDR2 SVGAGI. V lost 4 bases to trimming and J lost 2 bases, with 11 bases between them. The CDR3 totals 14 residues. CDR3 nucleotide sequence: TGTGCCAGCAGTTCCAGGGGACCAAACACTGAAGCTTTCTTT. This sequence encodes CASSSRGPNTEAFF.

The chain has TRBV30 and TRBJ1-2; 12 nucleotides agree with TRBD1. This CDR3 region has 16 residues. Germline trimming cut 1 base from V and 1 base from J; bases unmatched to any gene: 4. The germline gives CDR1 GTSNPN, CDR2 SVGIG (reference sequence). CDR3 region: CAWSGGQGAINYGYTF. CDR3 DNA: TGTGCCTGGAGTGGGGGACAGGGGGCTATTAACTATGGCTACACCTTC.

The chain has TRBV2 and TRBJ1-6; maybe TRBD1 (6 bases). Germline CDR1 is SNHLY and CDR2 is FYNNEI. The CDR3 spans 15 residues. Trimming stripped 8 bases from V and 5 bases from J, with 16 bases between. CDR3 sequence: CASHVPQGHNSPLHF. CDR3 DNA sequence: TGTGCCAGCCATGTCCCGCAGGGGCATAATTCACCCCTCCACTTT.

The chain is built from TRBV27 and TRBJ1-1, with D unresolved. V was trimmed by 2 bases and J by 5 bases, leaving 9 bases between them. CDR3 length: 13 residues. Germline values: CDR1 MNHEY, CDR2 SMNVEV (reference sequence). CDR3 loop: CASSLTPRTEAFF. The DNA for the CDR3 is TGTGCCAGCAGTTTAACCCCTCGGACTGAAGCTTTCTTT.

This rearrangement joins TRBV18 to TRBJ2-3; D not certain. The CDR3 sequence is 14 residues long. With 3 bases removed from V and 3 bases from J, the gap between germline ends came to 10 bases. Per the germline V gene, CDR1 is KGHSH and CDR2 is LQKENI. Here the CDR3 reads CASSPPPGTDTQYF. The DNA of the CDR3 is TGTGCCAGCTCACCCCCGCCGGGTACAGATACGCAGTATTTT.

The CDR3 loop reads CASSDPGLAGTDTQYF. The CDR3 DNA follows: TGTGCCAGCAGTGATCCGGGACTAGCGGGCACAGATACGCAGTATTTT. The genes are TRBV6-1 and TRBJ2-3; TRBD2 aligns across 11 bases. The CDR3 is 16 amino acids. Trimming removed 3 bases from V and 1 base from J; junction bases left unmatched: 3. Germline CDR1 MNHNS, CDR2 SASEGT.

CDR3 bases: TGTGCCAGCTCCTGGTTGGGACAGGGGAGCGAGCAGTACTTC. Amino acids: CASSWLGQGSEQYF. V and J are TRBV2 and TRBJ2-7, with TRBD1 matching over 10 bases. Germline CDR1 is SNHLY and CDR2 is FYNNEI. Germline trimming cut 8 bases from V and 6 bases from J; bases unmatched to any gene: 10. This CDR3 is 14 amino acids long.

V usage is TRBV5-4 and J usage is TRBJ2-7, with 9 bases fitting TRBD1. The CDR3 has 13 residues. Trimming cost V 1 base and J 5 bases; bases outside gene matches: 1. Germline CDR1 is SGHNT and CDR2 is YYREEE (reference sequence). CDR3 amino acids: CASSLRQGDEQYF. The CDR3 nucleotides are TGTGCCAGCAGCTTGAGACAGGGGGACGAGCAGTACTTC.